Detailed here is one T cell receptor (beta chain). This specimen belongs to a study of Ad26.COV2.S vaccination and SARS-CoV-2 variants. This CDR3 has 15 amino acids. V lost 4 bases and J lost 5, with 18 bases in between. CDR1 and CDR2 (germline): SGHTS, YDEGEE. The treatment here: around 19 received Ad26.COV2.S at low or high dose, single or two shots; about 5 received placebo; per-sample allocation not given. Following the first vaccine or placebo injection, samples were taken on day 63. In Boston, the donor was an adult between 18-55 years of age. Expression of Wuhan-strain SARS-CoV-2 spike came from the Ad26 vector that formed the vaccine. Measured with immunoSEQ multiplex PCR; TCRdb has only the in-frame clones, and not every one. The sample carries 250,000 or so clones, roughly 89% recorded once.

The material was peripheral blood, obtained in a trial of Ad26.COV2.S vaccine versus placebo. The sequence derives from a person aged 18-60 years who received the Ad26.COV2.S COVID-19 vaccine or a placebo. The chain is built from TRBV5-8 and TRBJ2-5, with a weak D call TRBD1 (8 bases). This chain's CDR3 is CASSDRGGRAETQYF. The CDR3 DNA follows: TGTGCCAGCAGCGACAGGGGAGGGAGGGCGGAGACCCAGTACTTC.